The 8 T cell receptor beta chains below all came from one sample that was sequenced in a study of T cell changes during pregnancy in multiple sclerosis (dated by TCRdb to between 2019 and 2020). The library was built by means of the immunoSEQ multiplex PCR assay. Sourced from immuneACCESS, this table was stored by TCRdb with only in-frame sequences that have V and J called. A share of the clones is absent; for the studies checked, an unresolved V gene accounts for under half, and the remainder has no known explanation. Counted in this sample were 70,000 or so clones; 85% to 95% of them appeared once. The ten biggest clones cover less than 2% of the sample. The sequencing here drew on peripheral blood, taken in the third trimester of pregnancy. Every receptor here comes from a female donor in good health, enrolled as a control in a pregnancy study.

The rearrangement joins TRBV9 to TRBJ2-5; possible D gene TRBD1, 5 bases. The V end was cut by 4 bases, the J end by 2 bases, with 15 bases between. Looked up from germline, CDR1 is SGDLS and CDR2 is YYNGEE. The CDR3 is 15 amino acids. CDR3 bases: TGTGCCAGCAGCCAAGGGGTCCAGTCACAAGAGACCCAGTACTTC. Translation gives CASSQGVQSQETQYF.

This sequence joins TRBV29-1 and TRBJ1-2; D call uncertain. V was cut by 3 bases and J by 4 bases, with 6 bases left in between. This CDR3 contains 11 residues. Per the germline V gene, CDR1 is SQVTM and CDR2 is ANQGSEA. CDR3 coding DNA: TGCAGCGTTGAGGGCAGCTATGGCTACACCTTC. Amino acid sequence: CSVEGSYGYTF.

The rearrangement links TRBV19 to TRBJ2-1; 8 nucleotides match TRBD2. Germline V gives CDR1 LNHDA, CDR2 SQIVND (reference sequence). The trim removed 7 bases at V and 0 bases at J, leaving 11 bases unmatched. This CDR3 is built from 17 residues. The DNA for the CDR3 is TGTGCCAGTACCCGGAGCGGGAGAAAAAGCTCCTACAATGAGCAGTTCTTC. Its protein is CASTRSGRKSSYNEQFF.

This chain links TRBV28 with TRBJ2-7; possibly TRBD2 for D (5 bases). Germline-derived CDR1 and CDR2 are MDHEN and SYDVKM. Trimming cost V 3 bases and J 3 bases, with 15 bases left between them. The CDR3 is 15 residues long. CDR3 coding DNA: TGTGCCAGCAGTTTTACCCGGTCCCGGGGCTACGAGCAGTACTTC. Translated: CASSFTRSRGYEQYF.

This clone occurred a few times. V usage is TRBV6-4 and J usage is TRBJ2-3; 7 positions match TRBD2. With V trimmed by 3 bases and J by 3 bases, 0 bases remained unmatched. This CDR3 comprises 13 residues. Germline V gene data show CDR1 as MRHNA and CDR2 as SNTAGT. CDR3 DNA: TGTGCCAGCAGTGAGCGGGAGACAGATACGCAGTATTTT. Amino acids: CASSERETDTQYF.

In nucleotides, the CDR3 is TGTGCCAGCAGTTACAGGGGGCAGGGAGATACGCAGTATTTT. Translating it yields CASSYRGQGDTQYF. The chain recombines TRBV6-5 with TRBJ2-3, with 7 bases matching TRBD1. This CDR3 contains 14 residues. Germline V gene sequence: CDR1 MNHEY, CDR2 SVGAGI. After removal of 2 bases from V and 5 bases from J, the junction contained 4 bases not matched to a gene.

This rearrangement joins TRBV5-1 to TRBJ2-1; D is possibly TRBD2 (6 bases). The germline gives CDR1 SGHRS, CDR2 YFSETQ. Trimming stripped 4 bases from V and 2 bases from J, with 16 bases between. The CDR3 sequence is 16 residues long. CDR3 amino acids: CASSNPGTGTYNEQFF. In DNA, the CDR3 is TGCGCCAGCAGCAACCCCGGGACTGGGACCTACAATGAGCAGTTCTTC.

The chain carries TRBV5-6 and TRBJ1-3; maybe TRBD1 (5 bases). This CDR3 spans 16 amino acids. Germline CDR1 is SGHDT and CDR2 is YYEEEE. The V and J ends lost 0 bases and 0 bases respectively, with 10 bases between them. In DNA form, the CDR3 reads TGTGCCAGCAGCTTGGGGCAGGGATACTCTGGAAACACCATATATTTT. It is translated as CASSLGQGYSGNTIYF.